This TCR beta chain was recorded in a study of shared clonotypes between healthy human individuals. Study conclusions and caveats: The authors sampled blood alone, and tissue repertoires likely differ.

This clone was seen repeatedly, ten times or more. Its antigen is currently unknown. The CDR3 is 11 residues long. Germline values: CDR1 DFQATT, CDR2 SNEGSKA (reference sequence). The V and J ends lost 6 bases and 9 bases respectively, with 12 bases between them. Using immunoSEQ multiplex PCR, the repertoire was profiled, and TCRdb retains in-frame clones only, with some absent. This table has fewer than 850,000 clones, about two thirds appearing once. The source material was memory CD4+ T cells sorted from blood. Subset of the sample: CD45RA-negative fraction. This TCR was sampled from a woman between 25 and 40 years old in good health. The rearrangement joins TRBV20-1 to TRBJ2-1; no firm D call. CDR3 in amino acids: CSAFRVVEQFF. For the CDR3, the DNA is TGCAGTGCGTTCCGGGTTGTTGAGCAGTTCTTC.